This T cell receptor beta chain was captured by sequencing in a study of OX40 agonist ivuxolimab in advanced cancers. Study overall: Across the patients, intravenous ivuxolimab was delivered every 2 weeks at 0.01 to 10 mg/kg.

CDR3 size: 13 residues. V lost 4 bases to trimming and J lost 4 bases, with 13 bases between them. Per germline, CDR1 SQVTM and CDR2 ANQGSEA. Method: immunoSEQ multiplex PCR; TCRdb's copy keeps in-frame clones and lacks some. The sample yields roughly 70,000 clones, 84% seen once. The sequence was collected from an adult with an advanced solid tumor such as melanoma, head and neck, liver or kidney cancer. The sample here was CD4+ or CD8+ T cells sorted from blood, taken in a trial of the OX40 agonist ivuxolimab. This chain links TRBV29-1 with TRBJ1-2; TRBD1 might be the D (5 bases). The CDR3 loop is CSVAGRVGYGYTF. The CDR3 coding sequence is TGCAGCGTTGCGGGGCGGGTCGGCTATGGCTACACCTTC.